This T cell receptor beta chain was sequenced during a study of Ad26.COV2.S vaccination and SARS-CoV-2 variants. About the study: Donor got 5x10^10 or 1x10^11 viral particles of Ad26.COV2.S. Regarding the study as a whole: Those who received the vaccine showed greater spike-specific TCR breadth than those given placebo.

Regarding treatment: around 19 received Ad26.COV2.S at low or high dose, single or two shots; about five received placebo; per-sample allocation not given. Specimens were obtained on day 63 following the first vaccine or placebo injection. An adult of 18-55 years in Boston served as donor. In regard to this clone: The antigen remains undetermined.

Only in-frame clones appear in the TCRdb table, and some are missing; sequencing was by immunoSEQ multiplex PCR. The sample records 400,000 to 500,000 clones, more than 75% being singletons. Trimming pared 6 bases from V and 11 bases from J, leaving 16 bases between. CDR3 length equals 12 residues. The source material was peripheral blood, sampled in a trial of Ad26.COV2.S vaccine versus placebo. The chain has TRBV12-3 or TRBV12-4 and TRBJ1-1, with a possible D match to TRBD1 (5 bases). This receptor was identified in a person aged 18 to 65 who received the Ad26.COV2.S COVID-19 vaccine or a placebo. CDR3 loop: CASRLGTLGAFF. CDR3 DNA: TGTGCCAGCAGACTCGGGACTCTTGGGGCTTTCTTT.